This T cell receptor beta chain was sequenced for a study of cytomegalovirus exposure and HLA in healthy donors. The study's findings and limits: Later analysis identified a missense DCLRE1C variant that was linked to TCR beta V- and J-gene trimming. Cytomegalovirus-associated status was assigned to approximately 160 TCR beta chains. In vitro experiments confirmed that a few CMV-associated chains were specific for CMV antigens.

There are 17 residues in the CDR3. Trimming at V came to 4 bases and at J to 5 bases, leaving 11 bases not matched to a gene. Germline values: CDR1 KGHSH, CDR2 LQKENI. The PCR made use of 60 Vbeta and 13 Jbeta primers. Libraries were prepared by immunoSEQ multiplex PCR; TCRdb keeps only in-frame clonotypes and omits some of them. This table holds 70,000 to 85,000 clones. Concerning this clone: What it recognizes is unknown.

The origin of this receptor is a female donor in good health and CMV-seropositive. V is TRBV18 and J is TRBJ2-2; 9 bases map to TRBD1. The sequencing sample was made of PBMCs. The CDR3, as DNA: TGTGCCAGCTCACTATCGGAGGACAGGGGTCAAACCGGGGAGCTGTTTTTT. Translating it yields CASSLSEDRGQTGELFF.